This T cell receptor (beta chain) was identified in a study of PD-1 blockade in classical Hodgkin lymphoma. Time point here: cycle 4 day 1 (C4D1), after five to seven weeks of nivolumab. Every patient had relapsed following autologous stem cell transplantation, and cohorts differed in brentuximab vedotin exposure. Data came from immunoSEQ multiplex PCR; TCRdb stores just in-frame clones and leaves some out. The data hold roughly 100,000 clones, with about 93% observed a single time. Germline CDR1 and CDR2: SGHRS and YFSETQ. The CDR3 is 14 amino acids. The V segment lost 4 bases and the J segment 2 bases; nucleotides outside the gene matches: 4.

This chain joins TRBV5-1 and TRBJ2-7, with 9 nucleotides matching TRBD1. The material sequenced was peripheral blood mononuclear cells (PBMCs), taken before the fourth cycle of nivolumab. This TCR derives from a human donor with classical Hodgkin lymphoma. The CDR3 DNA is TGCGCCAGCAGCATAAGACAGGGGGCCTACGAGCAGTACTTC. Its translation: CASSIRQGAYEQYF.